This TCR beta chain was captured in a study of shared clonotypes between healthy human individuals. Generated by immunoSEQ multiplex PCR, the TCRdb table keeps only in-frame clones and is missing some. The repertoire holds 2 million to 2.5 million clones, just over 90% seen once, with around 0.4% in the top ten. Trimming removed 0 bases at V and 4 bases at J, with 9 bases between. The CDR3 runs 14 residues. The germline CDR1 and CDR2 sequences are LNHNV and YYDKDF (reference sequence). V usage is TRBV15 and J usage is TRBJ1-2; D may be TRBD1 (5 bases). This TCR was recovered from a man aged 18 to 30 in good health. Some clones in this sample may be carry-over from other donors' samples. Input material: naive CD4+ T cells from PBMCs. Subset here: CD45RA+ positively selected. The CDR3 sequence is CATSRDTRGYGYTF. Written as DNA, the CDR3 is TGTGCCACCAGCAGAGATACAAGGGGCTATGGCTACACCTTC.